This is a list of T cell receptor beta chains from one sample in a study of cytomegalovirus exposure and HLA in healthy donors. Produced via immunoSEQ multiplex PCR; TCRdb's table is partial and in-frame only. The data contain about 95,000 clones, around 85% of them singletons. Sequencing was done on a sample of PBMCs. Receptors originate from a man between 18 and 35 years old in good health and CMV-seropositive. CDR3s include the opening cysteine and the closing phenylalanine or tryptophan. Each record gives: D gene, V gene, J gene, clone size, CDR3 protein, CDR3 DNA. The D gene is left open where the match is weak. Rows give clone size only sometimes, using once, few, many, or a class for an expanded clone.

TRBD1	TRBV30	TRBJ2-1	.	CAWSLEGGAVYYNEQFF	TGTGCCTGGAGTCTAGAAGGGGGCGCGGTGTACTACAATGAGCAGTTCTTC
.	TRBV5-1	TRBJ2-3	.	CASSLGMERRADTQYF	TGCGCCAGCAGCTTGGGGATGGAACGTCGGGCAGATACGCAGTATTTT
.	TRBV18	TRBJ2-5	.	CASSPTTGETQYF	TGTGCCAGCTCACCAACGACAGGAGAGACCCAGTACTTC
TRBD2	TRBV27	TRBJ2-7	.	CASRGLAMYEQYF	TGTGCCAGCAGGGGACTAGCGATGTACGAGCAGTACTTC
.	TRBV9	TRBJ2-1	.	CASSGGHPRDEQFF	TGTGCCAGCAGCGGGGGACACCCAAGGGATGAGCAGTTCTTC
TRBD1	TRBV19	TRBJ1-5	.	CATLSLDREGQPQHF	TGTGCCACCCTGAGTTTGGACAGGGAGGGGCAGCCCCAGCATTTT
.	TRBV25-1	TRBJ2-1	.	CASSDGYNEQFF	TGTGCCAGCAGTGACGGGTACAATGAGCAGTTCTTC
TRBD2	TRBV29-1	TRBJ2-1	once	CSVETASGSRDEQFF	TGCAGCGTTGAAACGGCTAGCGGGAGCCGGGATGAGCAGTTCTTC
TRBD1	TRBV6-5	TRBJ1-2	.	CASSYEGGINYGYTF	TGTGCCAGCAGTTACGAAGGGGGCATCAACTATGGCTACACCTTC
TRBD1	TRBV10-3	TRBJ2-7	.	CAIRRQGEDEQYF	TGTGCCATCCGAAGACAGGGGGAGGACGAGCAGTACTTC
.	TRBV18	TRBJ2-3	.	CASSPPARGTDTQYF	TGTGCCAGCTCACCACCCGCCAGGGGCACAGATACGCAGTATTTT
TRBD2	TRBV6-5	TRBJ2-7	.	CASSYSSDSGSYEQYF	TGTGCCAGCAGTTACTCATCCGACAGCGGGAGCTACGAGCAGTACTTC
.	TRBV30	TRBJ1-5	.	CAWSGTDNQPQHF	TGTGCCTGGAGTGGGACAGATAATCAGCCCCAGCATTTT
TRBD1	TRBV7-2	TRBJ1-1	.	CASSLATGMNTEAFF	TGTGCCAGCAGCTTAGCGACAGGGATGAACACTGAAGCTTTCTTT
TRBD1	TRBV19	TRBJ2-7	.	CASTTNGQGKVVYF	TGTGCCAGTACCACTAACGGACAGGGGAAGGTGGTGTACTTC
TRBD2	TRBV6-4	TRBJ2-7	once	CASSNGTSGSAEQYF	TGTGCCAGCAGCAACGGGACTAGCGGGAGTGCCGAGCAGTACTTC
TRBD1	TRBV19	TRBJ1-1	.	CASSHNTGTENTEAFF	TGTGCCAGTAGTCATAATACCGGGACAGAGAACACTGAAGCTTTCTTT
.	TRBV27	TRBJ2-2	.	CASSGRLANTGELFF	TGTGCCAGCAGTGGGCGGCTAGCCAACACCGGGGAGCTGTTTTTT
TRBD1	TRBV6-1	TRBJ2-2	.	CASSEGFDRGTGELFF	TGTGCCAGCAGTGAAGGATTCGACAGGGGCACCGGGGAGCTGTTTTTT